Only a few counts were recorded for the clone carrying this T cell receptor (beta chain). Antigen: not known. Individual TCR cDNA molecules each bore their own unique molecular identifier. TCRdb processed the 5' RACE reads anew with MiXCR; each CDR3 protein has one entry. The sample yields over 3,000 distinct CDR3 sequences, roughly 37% seen once. Time point here: sample taken at primary tumor resection. In germline, CDR1 is SGHTA, CDR2 FQGNSA. This CDR3 contains 13 residues. The V gene end was trimmed by 6 bases and the J gene end by 5 bases; junction bases not matched to a gene: 3. These data come from a study of spatial heterogeneity in lung cancer. Study-level points and caveats: Tracking of tumor mutation counts was seen in expanded intratumoral alpha and beta TCR counts.

The receptor was derived from a female donor with early-stage non-small cell lung cancer. The specimen was lung tumor tissue, collected at surgery. This rearrangement joins TRBV7-2 to TRBJ2-3; 9 bases line up with TRBD2. The CDR3 loop is CASSISGRDTQYF. In DNA, the CDR3 is TGTGCCAGCAGTATTAGCGGGAGAGATACGCAGTATTTT.